The source of this T cell receptor beta chain is a study of blood T cell repertoires in COVID-19. Whole-study context: The samples span acute and convalescent COVID-19 from the United States, Italy and Spain. Nucleic acid was either cDNA or gDNA, and it came from T cells, B-cell-depleted T cells, or PBMCs.

Original handling: Quantification of nucleated cells was approximated via reference gene primer amplification. Measured with immunoSEQ multiplex PCR; TCRdb has only the in-frame clones, and not every one. The DNA was the basis for D and trimming; V, J and clone size are from that table. Here the sample spans about 200,000 clones, approximately 84% being singletons. CDR1 and CDR2 from the germline V gene are MDHEN and SYDVKM. J was trimmed by 8 bases and V by 7 bases; bases with no gene match: 7. The CDR3 loop spans 12 amino acids. Sequenced sample: peripheral blood. The TCR comes from a human donor with acute or convalescent COVID-19. The donor label of this sample is uncertain. V is TRBV28 and J is TRBJ1-2, with 7 bases matching TRBD1. The CDR3 nucleotides are TGTGCCAGCACCGACAGGGTCTCGGGCTACACCTTC. Translating gives CASTDRVSGYTF.